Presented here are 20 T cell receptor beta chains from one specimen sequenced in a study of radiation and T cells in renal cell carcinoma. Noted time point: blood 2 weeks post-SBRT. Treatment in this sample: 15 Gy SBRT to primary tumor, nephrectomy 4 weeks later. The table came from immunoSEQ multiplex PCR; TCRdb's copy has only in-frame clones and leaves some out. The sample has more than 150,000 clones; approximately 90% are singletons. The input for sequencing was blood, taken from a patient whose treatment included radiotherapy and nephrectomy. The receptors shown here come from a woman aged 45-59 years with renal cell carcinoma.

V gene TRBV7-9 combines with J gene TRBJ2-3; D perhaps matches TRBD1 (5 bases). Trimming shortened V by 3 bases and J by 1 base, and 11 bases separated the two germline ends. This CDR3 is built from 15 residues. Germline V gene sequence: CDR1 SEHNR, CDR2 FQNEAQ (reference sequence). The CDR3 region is CASSLGRRGTDTQYF. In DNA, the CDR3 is TGTGCCAGCAGCTTGGGGCGGCGAGGCACAGATACGCAGTATTTT.

CDR3 sequence reads: CASTQTGGWYGYTF. CDR3 sequence (DNA): TGTGCCAGCACCCAGACAGGGGGATGGTATGGCTACACCTTC. The chain couples TRBV6-5 to TRBJ1-2; 9 positions match TRBD1. The length of the CDR3 is 14 residues. Losses at the gene ends were 7 bases for V and 5 bases for J; bases not matched to a gene: 8. Germline V CDR1 and CDR2: MNHEY, SVGAGI.

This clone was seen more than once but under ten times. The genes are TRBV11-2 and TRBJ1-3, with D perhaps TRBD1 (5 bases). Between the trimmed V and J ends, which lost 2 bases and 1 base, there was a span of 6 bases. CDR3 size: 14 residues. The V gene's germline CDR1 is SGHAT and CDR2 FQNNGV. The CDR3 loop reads CASSLWGSGNTIYF. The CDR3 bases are TGTGCCAGCAGCTTATGGGGGTCTGGAAACACCATATATTTT.

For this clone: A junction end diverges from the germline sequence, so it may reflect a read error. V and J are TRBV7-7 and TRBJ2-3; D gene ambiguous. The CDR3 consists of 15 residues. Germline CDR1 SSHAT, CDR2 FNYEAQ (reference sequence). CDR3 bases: TGTGCTAGCAGCTTAAGTTCAGCGAGCACAGATACGCAGTATTTT. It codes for CASSLSSASTDTQYF.

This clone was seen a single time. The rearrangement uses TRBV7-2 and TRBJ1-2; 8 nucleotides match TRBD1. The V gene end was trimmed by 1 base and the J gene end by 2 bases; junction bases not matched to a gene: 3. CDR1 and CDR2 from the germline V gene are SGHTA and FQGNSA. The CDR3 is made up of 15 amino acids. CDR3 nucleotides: TGTGCCAGCAGCTTAGGACAGGGGCTAAACTATGGCTACACCTTC. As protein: CASSLGQGLNYGYTF.

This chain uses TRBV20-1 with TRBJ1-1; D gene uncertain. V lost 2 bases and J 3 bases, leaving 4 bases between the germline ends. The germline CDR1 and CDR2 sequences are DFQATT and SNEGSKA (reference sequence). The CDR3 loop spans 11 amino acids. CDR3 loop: CSARWDTEAFF. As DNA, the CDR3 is TGCAGTGCTAGATGGGACACTGAAGCTTTCTTT.

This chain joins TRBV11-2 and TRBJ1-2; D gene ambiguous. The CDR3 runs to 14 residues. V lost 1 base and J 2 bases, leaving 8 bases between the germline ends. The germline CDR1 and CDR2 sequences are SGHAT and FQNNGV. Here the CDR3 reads CASSLAGRNYGYTF. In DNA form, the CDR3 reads TGTGCCAGCAGCTTAGCAGGACGGAACTATGGCTACACCTTC.

CDR3: CASSLGQEETQYF. The CDR3 DNA follows: TGTGCCAGCAGCTTGGGACAGGAAGAGACCCAGTACTTC. The chain joins TRBV5-8 to TRBJ2-5; weak D call: TRBD1 (6 bases). V lost 0 bases and J 3 bases, leaving 6 bases between the germline ends. This CDR3 contains 13 residues. Per germline, CDR1 SGHTS and CDR2 YDEGEE.

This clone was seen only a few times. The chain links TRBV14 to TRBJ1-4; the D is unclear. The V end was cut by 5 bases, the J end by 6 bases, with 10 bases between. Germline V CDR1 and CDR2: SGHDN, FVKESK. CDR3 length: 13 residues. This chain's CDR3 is CASSTGLDEKLFF. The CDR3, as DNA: TGTGCCAGCAGCACTGGGTTGGATGAAAAACTGTTTTTT.

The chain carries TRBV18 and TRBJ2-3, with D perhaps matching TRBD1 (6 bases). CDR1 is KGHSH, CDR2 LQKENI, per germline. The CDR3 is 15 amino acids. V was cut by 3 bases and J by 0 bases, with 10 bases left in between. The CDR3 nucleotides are TGTGCCAGCTCACCCGGACAGAGAAGCACAGATACGCAGTATTTT. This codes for CASSPGQRSTDTQYF. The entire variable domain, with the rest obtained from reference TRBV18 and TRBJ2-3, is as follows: NAGVMQNPRHLVRRRGQEARLRCSPMKGHSHVYWYRQLPEEGLKFMVYLQKENIIDESGMPKERFSAEFPKEGPSILRIQQVVRGDSAAYFCASSPGQRSTDTQYFGPGTRLTVL.

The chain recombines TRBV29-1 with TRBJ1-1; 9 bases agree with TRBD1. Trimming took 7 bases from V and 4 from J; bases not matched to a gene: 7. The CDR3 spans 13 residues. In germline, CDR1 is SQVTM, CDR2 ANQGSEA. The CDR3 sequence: CSGGQGPGTEAFF. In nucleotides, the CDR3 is TGCAGCGGCGGACAGGGGCCGGGCACTGAAGCTTTCTTT.

CDR3 region: CASSLYGGTTDTQYF. CDR3 sequence (DNA): TGTGCCAGCAGTCTCTACGGGGGGACGACAGATACGCAGTATTTT. V usage is TRBV6-5 and J usage is TRBJ2-3; TRBD2 matches 7 bases. This CDR3 is 15 amino acids long. Germline CDR1 reads MNHEY; CDR2 reads SVGAGI. Trimming at V came to 5 bases and at J to 3 bases, leaving 8 bases not matched to a gene.

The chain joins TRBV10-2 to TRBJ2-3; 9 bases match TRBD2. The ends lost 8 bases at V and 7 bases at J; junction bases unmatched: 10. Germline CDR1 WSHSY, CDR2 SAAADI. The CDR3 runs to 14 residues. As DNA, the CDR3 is TGCGCCAGCCAACTCGGGACTAGCCGCAATACGCAGTATTTT. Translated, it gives CASQLGTSRNTQYF.

CDR3 coding DNA: TGTGCCTGGAGTGTAGCTAGAAAAGAGACCCAGTACTTC. Protein: CAWSVARKETQYF. V usage is TRBV30 and J usage is TRBJ2-5; no clear D gene. The CDR3 length is 13 residues. The germline CDR1 and CDR2 sequences are GTSNPN and SVGIG (reference sequence). Trimming stripped 0 bases from V and 3 bases from J, with 8 bases between.

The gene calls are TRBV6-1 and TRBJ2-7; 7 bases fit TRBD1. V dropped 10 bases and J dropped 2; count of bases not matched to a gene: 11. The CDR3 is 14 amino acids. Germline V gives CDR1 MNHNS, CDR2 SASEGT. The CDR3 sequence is CATHSGTETYEQYF. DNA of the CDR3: TGTGCCACTCACTCCGGGACAGAGACCTACGAGCAGTACTTC.

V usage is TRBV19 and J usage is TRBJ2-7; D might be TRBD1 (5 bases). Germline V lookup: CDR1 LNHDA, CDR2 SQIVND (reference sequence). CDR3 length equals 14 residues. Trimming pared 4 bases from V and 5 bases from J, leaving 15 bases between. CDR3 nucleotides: TGTGCCAGTAGTAAACTACAGGACCCCCACGAGCAGTACTTC. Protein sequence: CASSKLQDPHEQYF. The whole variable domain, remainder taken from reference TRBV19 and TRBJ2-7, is DGGITQSPKYLFRKEGQNVTLSCEQNLNHDAMYWYRQDPGQGLRLIYYSQIVNDFQKGDIAEGYSVSREKKESFPLTVTSAQKNPTAFYLCASSKLQDPHEQYFGPGTRLTVT.

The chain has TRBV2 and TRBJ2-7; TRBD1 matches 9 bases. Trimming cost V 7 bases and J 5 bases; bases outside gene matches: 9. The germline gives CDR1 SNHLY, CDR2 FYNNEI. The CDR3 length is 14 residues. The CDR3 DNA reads TGTGCCAGCATAAGGGGACAGGGTTTCCACGAGCAGTACTTC. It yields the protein CASIRGQGFHEQYF.

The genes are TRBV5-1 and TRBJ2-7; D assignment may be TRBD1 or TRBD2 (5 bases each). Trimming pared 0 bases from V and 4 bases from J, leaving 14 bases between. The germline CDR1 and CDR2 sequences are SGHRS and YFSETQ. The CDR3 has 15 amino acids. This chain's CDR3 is CASSLEWDGNYEQYF. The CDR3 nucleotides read TGCGCCAGCAGCTTGGAATGGGACGGCAATTACGAGCAGTACTTC.

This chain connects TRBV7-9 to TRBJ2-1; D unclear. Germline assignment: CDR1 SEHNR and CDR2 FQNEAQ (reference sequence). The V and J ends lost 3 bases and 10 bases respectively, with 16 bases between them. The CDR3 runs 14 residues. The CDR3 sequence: CASSLGPAFREQFF. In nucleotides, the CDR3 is TGTGCCAGCAGCTTGGGCCCCGCGTTTCGGGAGCAGTTCTTC.

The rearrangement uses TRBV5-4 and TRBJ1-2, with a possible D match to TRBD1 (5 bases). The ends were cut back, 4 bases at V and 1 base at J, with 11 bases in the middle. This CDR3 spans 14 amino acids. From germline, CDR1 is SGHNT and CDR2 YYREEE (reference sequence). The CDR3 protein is CASSPDRINYGYTF. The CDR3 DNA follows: TGTGCCAGCAGCCCCGACAGAATTAACTATGGCTACACCTTC.